This is a list of T cell receptor beta chains from one sample in a study of PD-1 blockade in classical Hodgkin lymphoma. Assay: immunoSEQ multiplex PCR; the TCRdb copy retains only in-frame clones and omits some. Of about 61,000 clones in the sample, more than 80% were seen once. This material consisted of peripheral blood mononuclear cells (PBMCs), taken at baseline. The receptors were gathered from a human donor with classical Hodgkin lymphoma. CDR3s include the opening cysteine and the closing phenylalanine or tryptophan. Fields, in order: D gene, clone size, V gene, J gene, CDR3 protein, CDR3 DNA. The D gene is left open where the match is weak. Size is omitted from some rows. Given values are once, few, many or a class for expanded clones.

>-|-|TRBV19|TRBJ1-5
CASSTREPSNQPQHF
TGTGCCAGTAGTACCCGAGAGCCTAGCAATCAGCCCCAGCATTTT
>-|-|TRBV1|TRBJ1-2
CTSSQDPPRGCHYGYTF
TGCACCAGCAGCCAAGATCCCCCGAGGGGGTGTCACTATGGCTACACCTTC
>TRBD2|-|TRBV27|TRBJ2-3
CASQWTSGAPDTQYF
TGTGCCAGCCAATGGACTAGCGGGGCCCCAGATACGCAGTATTTT
>-|-|TRBV19|TRBJ1-1
CASSTYPRIEGRTEAFF
TGTGCCAGTAGTACCTACCCTCGGATCGAGGGCAGAACTGAAGCTTTCTTT
>TRBD1|-|TRBV6-5|TRBJ2-7
CASSYSRDSLYEQYF
TGTGCCAGCAGTTACTCGAGGGACAGTTTGTACGAGCAGTACTTC
>-|-|TRBV27|TRBJ2-7
CASRPGSRYEQYF
TGTGCCAGCAGACCGGGCTCCCGTTACGAGCAGTACTTC
>TRBD2|-|TRBV18|TRBJ2-5
CASSSTGLAGEETQYF
TGTGCCAGCTCATCAACTGGACTAGCGGGGGAGGAGACCCAGTACTTC
>-|-|TRBV27|TRBJ2-3
CASRQDRGWTDTQYF
TGTGCCAGCAGGCAAGACAGAGGGTGGACAGATACGCAGTATTTT
>-|-|TRBV25-1|TRBJ2-3
CASSRRAGSDTQYF
TGTGCCAGCAGCCGCAGGGCGGGTTCAGATACGCAGTATTTT
>-|-|TRBV9|TRBJ2-2
CASSLQTGELFF
TGTGCCAGCAGCTTACAGACCGGGGAGCTGTTTTTT
>TRBD2|-|TRBV10-1|TRBJ2-1
CASSESSGGYTRSYNEQFF
TGCGCCAGCAGTGAGTCAAGCGGGGGCTACACCCGCTCCTACAATGAGCAGTTCTTC
>-|once|TRBV21-1|TRBJ2-7
CASNTQSSYEQYF
TGTGCCAGCAACACTCAAAGCTCCTACGAGCAGTACTTC
>-|-|TRBV19|TRBJ2-5
CASSIDDGETQYF
TGTGCCAGTAGTATAGATGATGGAGAGACCCAGTACTTC
>-|-|TRBV6-5|TRBJ1-1
CASSLGTEAFF
TGTGCCAGCAGTTTAGGGACTGAAGCTTTCTTT
>-|-|TRBV27|TRBJ1-4
CASSLVGLGEKLFF
TGTGCCAGCAGTTTGGTAGGGTTGGGAGAAAAACTGTTTTTT
>TRBD2|-|TRBV28|TRBJ2-1
CASSLDSGGGNEQFF
TGTGCCAGCAGTCTTGATAGCGGGGGGGGTAATGAGCAGTTCTTC
>-|once|TRBV6-1|TRBJ1-3
CASSAPREQGSGNTIYF
TGTGCCAGCAGTGCGCCCCGGGAACAGGGCTCTGGAAACACCATATATTTT
>-|-|TRBV19|TRBJ2-5
CASSIFSEETQYF
TGTGCCAGTAGTATCTTCTCAGAAGAGACCCAGTACTTC
>-|few|TRBV4-1|TRBJ1-1
CASRTKAGNTEAFF
TGCGCCAGCAGGACCAAGGCAGGTAACACTGAAGCTTTCTTT
>TRBD2|-|TRBV13|TRBJ2-3
CASSWRGAGVDTQYF
TGTGCCAGCAGCTGGCGTGGAGCGGGGGTAGATACGCAGTATTTT
>-|-|TRBV19|TRBJ2-3
CASAAAAADTQYF
TGTGCCAGTGCGGCGGCTGCCGCAGATACGCAGTATTTT
>-|-|TRBV6-1|TRBJ1-5
CASSEISGYNQPQHF
TGTGCCAGCAGTGAAATCTCAGGGTACAATCAGCCCCAGCATTTT
>TRBD1|-|TRBV7-2|TRBJ2-6
CASSLGWDRLPGANVLTF
TGTGCCAGCAGCTTAGGGTGGGACAGGCTCCCCGGGGCCAACGTCCTGACTTTC
>-|once|TRBV6-6|TRBJ2-6
CASRLQGSGANVLTF
TGTGCCAGCAGACTTCAGGGTTCTGGGGCCAACGTCCTGACTTTC
>-|-|TRBV29-1|TRBJ2-2
CSADGGASGELFF
TGCAGCGCAGACGGAGGGGCTTCCGGGGAGCTGTTTTTT